This T cell receptor (beta chain) was documented in a study of T cells in Graves' hyperthyroidism and ophthalmopathy. TCR beta CDR3 region amplification was performed from RNA transcripts. Carried out on the TCR CDR3, a first-round RT-PCR used the HTBI primer set. One entry per CDR3 protein results from TCRdb running MiXCR on the multiplex PCR reads. The sample consists of 490,000 or so distinct CDR3 sequences, about 20% of them appearing once. Germline loops: CDR1 WNHNN, CDR2 SYGVQD (reference sequence). The CDR3 has 15 residues. V lost 5 bases and J 0 bases, leaving 10 bases between the germline ends. Ophthalmopathy in the patients scored at least 3 on Clinical Activity Score and at least 4 on NOSPECS grade, lasting under 3 months. Exclusions: uncontrolled infection, other autoimmune disease, pregnancy, lactation. Diagnostic decisions used clinical symptoms, serum thyroxine and TRAb, thyroid ultrasound and orbital computed tomography.

On this clonotype: The antigen is undetermined.

Overall study findings and caveats: Ophthalmopathy, as predicted by the model, came a median about seven months after the prediction.

V is TRBV10-1 and J is TRBJ2-2, with D maybe TRBD1 (6 bases). Sequenced material: blood. The receptor was derived from a woman in her 70s with Graves' ophthalmopathy. In DNA, the CDR3 is TGCGCCAGCAGTTCCCAGGGGACGAACACCGGGGAGCTGTTTTTT. Its translation is CASSSQGTNTGELFF.